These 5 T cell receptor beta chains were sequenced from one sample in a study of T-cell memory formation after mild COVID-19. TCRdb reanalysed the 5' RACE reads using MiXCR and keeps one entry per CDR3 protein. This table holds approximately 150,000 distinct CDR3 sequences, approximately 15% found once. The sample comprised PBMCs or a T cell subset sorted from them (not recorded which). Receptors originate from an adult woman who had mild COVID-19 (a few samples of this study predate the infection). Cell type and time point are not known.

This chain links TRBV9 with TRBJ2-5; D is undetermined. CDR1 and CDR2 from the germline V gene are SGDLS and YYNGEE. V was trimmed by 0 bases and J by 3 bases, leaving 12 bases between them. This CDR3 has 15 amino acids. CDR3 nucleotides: TGTGCCAGCAGCGTAGGCGTTGAGCTTGAAGAGACCCAGTACTTC. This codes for CASSVGVELEETQYF.

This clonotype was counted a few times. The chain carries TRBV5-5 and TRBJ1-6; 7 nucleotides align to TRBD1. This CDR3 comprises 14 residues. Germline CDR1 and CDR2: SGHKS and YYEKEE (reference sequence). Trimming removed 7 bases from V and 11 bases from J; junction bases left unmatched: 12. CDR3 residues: CASDRDLRKPPLHF. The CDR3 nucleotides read TGTGCCAGCGACAGGGATTTGAGGAAACCACCCCTCCACTTT.

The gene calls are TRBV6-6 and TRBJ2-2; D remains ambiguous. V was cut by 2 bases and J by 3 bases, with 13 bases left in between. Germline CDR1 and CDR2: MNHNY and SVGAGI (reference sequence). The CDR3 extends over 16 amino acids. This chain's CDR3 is CASSYSSSPYTGELFF. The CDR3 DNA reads TGTGCCAGCAGTTACAGCTCCAGCCCCTACACCGGGGAGCTGTTTTTT.

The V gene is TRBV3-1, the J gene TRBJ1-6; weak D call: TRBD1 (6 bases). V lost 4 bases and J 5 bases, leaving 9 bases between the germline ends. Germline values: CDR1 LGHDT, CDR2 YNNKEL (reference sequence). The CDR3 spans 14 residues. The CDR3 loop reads CASSLGQNNSPLHF. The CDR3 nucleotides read TGTGCCAGCAGCCTCGGACAGAATAATTCACCCCTCCACTTT.

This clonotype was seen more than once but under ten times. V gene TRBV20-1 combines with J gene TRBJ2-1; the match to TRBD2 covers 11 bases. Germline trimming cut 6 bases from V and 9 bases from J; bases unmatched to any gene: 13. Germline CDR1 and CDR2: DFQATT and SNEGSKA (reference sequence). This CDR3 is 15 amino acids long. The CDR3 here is CSAIRTSGYRGEQFF. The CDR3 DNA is TGCAGTGCGATCCGGACTAGCGGGTACCGAGGTGAGCAGTTCTTC.